The T cell receptor (beta chain) described here comes from a study of cytomegalovirus exposure and HLA in healthy donors. On the study more broadly: HLA-typed donors were the source of about 81 million unique TCRs held in an early data release. Within the Caucasian-associated ancestry cluster were about 81% of the 350 to 400 genotyped donors.

Comment on this clone: The target antigen is unknown.

Germline CDR1 SGHTA, CDR2 FQGNSA. J gave up 4 bases and V 3 bases, and 3 bases lay outside the gene matches. This CDR3 contains 15 residues. The study ran its PCR with 60 Vbeta and 13 Jbeta primers. The protocol was immunoSEQ multiplex PCR, while the TCRdb copy is restricted to in-frame clones and leaves out a portion. The sample has under 150,000 clones, 60% to 85% seen once. Regarding donors, all were healthy bone marrow donors. General observations from the study: It was reported that TCR beta sequences correctly inferred the HLA-A and HLA-B alleles for most subjects.

The chain uses TRBV7-2 and TRBJ2-7; TRBD2 agrees at 13 bases. The sequence was collected from a man aged 35-49 years in good health and CMV-seropositive. The specimen was PBMCs. The CDR3 loop reads CASSFTSGGAYEQYF. The CDR3, as DNA: TGTGCCAGCAGCTTCACTAGCGGGGGGGCTTACGAGCAGTACTTC.